The rows below give T cell receptor beta chains drawn from one sample of a study of T cells after yellow fever vaccination. TCRdb used MiXCR to reprocess the 5' RACE reads, holding one entry per CDR3 protein. The sample shows 300,000 to 350,000 distinct CDR3 sequences, about 4% of them seen only once. The sample was PBMCs, taken 5 days after the yellow fever booster vaccination. The source is a man younger than 30 who received the YFV17D yellow fever vaccine. Both conserved end residues are part of each CDR3. A D gene is named only where the DNA matches it firmly. Size values are once, few and many counts, or a class for expanded clones, and some rows have none.

size	V	J	D	CDR3
few	TRBV20-1	TRBJ1-5	TRBD1	CSATQGQYNQPQHF
NA	TRBV19	TRBJ2-2	NA	CASSISWPTPGELFF
NA	TRBV9	TRBJ1-5	NA	CASQTGVGNQPQHF
many	TRBV5-1	TRBJ2-2	NA	CASSRRVGTGELFF
many	TRBV10-3	TRBJ1-4	NA	CATSRDILQKLFF
many	TRBV7-6	TRBJ2-7	NA	CASSLDGGEQYF
few	TRBV3-1	TRBJ1-6	NA	CASSQGSSSSYNSPLHF
few	TRBV5-4	TRBJ1-5	NA	CASSEEGGPQHF
many	TRBV7-2	TRBJ1-5	TRBD1	CASSPDRERSQPQHF
NA	TRBV5-1	TRBJ2-3	TRBD2	CASSSGLAGATDTQYF
few	TRBV18	TRBJ1-1	NA	CASSPWGALNTEAFF
many	TRBV20-1	TRBJ2-5	NA	CSARIWRGPQETQYF
few	TRBV7-9	TRBJ2-7	NA	CASSLSGGSTYEQYF